This paragraph covers one T cell receptor beta chain sequence. Naive-designated CD8 cells lacked CD45RO, were positively enriched for CCR7, and omitted terminally differentiated effector memory CD45RA+ cells. This sample was taken from a study of shared clonotypes between healthy human individuals. The CDR3 loop spans 15 amino acids. Trimming took 0 bases from V and 1 from J, leaving 10 bases between them. Germline loops: CDR1 SGHDT, CDR2 YYEEEE. Some clones are missing from TCRdb's copy, which holds only in-frame ones; the method was immunoSEQ multiplex PCR. The top ten clones hold around 1.7% of a sample with about 2.1 million clones, roughly 95% of them seen once.

J is TRBJ2-5 and V is TRBV5-6; D is ambiguous. The TCR originated in a man between 18 and 35 years old in good health. Some clones in this sample may be carry-over from other donors' samples. Input material: naive CD8+ T cells from PBMCs. CDR3 region: CASSLAADIQETQYF. CDR3 nucleotide sequence: TGTGCCAGCAGCTTGGCGGCAGACATCCAAGAGACCCAGTACTTC.